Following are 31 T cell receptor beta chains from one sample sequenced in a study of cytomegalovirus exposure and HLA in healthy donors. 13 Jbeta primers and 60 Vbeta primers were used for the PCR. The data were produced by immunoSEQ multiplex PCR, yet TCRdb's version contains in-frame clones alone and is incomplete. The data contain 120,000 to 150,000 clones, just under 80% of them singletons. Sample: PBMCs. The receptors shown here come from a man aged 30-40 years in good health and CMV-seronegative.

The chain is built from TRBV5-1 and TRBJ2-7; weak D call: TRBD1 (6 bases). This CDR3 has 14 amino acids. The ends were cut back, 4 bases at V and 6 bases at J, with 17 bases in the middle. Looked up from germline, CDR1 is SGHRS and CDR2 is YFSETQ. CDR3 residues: CASSGWTEVGEQYF. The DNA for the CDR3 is TGCGCCAGCAGCGGCTGGACAGAAGTCGGCGAGCAGTACTTC.

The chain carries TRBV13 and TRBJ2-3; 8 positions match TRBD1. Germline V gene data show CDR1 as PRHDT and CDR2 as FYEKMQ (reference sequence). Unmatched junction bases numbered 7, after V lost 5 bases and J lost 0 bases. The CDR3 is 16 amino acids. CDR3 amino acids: CASSLGDRSSTDTQYF. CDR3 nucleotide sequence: TGTGCCAGCAGCCTGGGGGACAGGAGTAGCACAGATACGCAGTATTTT.

This chain's CDR3 is CASSVSGRRETQYF. CDR3 nucleotide sequence: TGTGCCAGCAGCGTTAGCGGGAGGCGGGAGACCCAGTACTTC. The gene calls are TRBV9 and TRBJ2-5, with TRBD2 identical over 10 bases. Germline CDR1 and CDR2: SGDLS and YYNGEE. The CDR3 length is 14 residues. V was clipped by 2 bases and J by 5 bases; unmatched bases: 3.

CDR3 sequence: CASRGTIVYGELFF. CDR3 coding DNA: TGTGCCTCCCGGGGGACTATTGTTTACGGGGAGCTGTTTTTT. The rearrangement uses TRBV28 and TRBJ2-2; 7 bases are shared with TRBD2. CDR3 length equals 14 residues. Trimming cost V 11 bases and J 7 bases; bases outside gene matches: 13. Germline V gene data show CDR1 as MDHEN and CDR2 as SYDVKM.

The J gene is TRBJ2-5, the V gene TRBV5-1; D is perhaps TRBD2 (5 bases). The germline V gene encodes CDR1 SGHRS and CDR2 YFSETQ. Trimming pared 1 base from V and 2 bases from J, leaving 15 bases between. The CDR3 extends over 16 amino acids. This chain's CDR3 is CASSLRGNPLQETQYF. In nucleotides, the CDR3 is TGCGCCAGCAGCTTGCGGGGAAACCCCCTTCAAGAGACCCAGTACTTC.

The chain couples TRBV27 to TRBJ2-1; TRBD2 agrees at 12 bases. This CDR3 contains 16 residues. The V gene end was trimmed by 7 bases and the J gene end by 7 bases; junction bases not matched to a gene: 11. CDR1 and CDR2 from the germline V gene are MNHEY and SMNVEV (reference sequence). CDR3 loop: CASKINGLAGRNEQFF. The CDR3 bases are TGTGCCAGCAAAATTAACGGACTAGCGGGAAGAAATGAGCAGTTCTTC.

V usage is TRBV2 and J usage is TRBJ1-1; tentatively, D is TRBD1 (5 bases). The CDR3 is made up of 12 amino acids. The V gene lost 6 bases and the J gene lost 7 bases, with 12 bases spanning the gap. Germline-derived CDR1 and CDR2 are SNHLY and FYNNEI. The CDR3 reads CASSPDSYEAFF. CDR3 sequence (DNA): TGTGCCAGCAGCCCTGACAGCTATGAAGCTTTCTTT. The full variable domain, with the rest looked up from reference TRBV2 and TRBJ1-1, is EPEVTQTPSHQVTQMGQEVILRCVPISNHLYFYWYRQILGQKVEFLVSFYNNEISEKSEIFDDQFSVERPDGSNFTLKIRSTKLEDSAMYFCASSPDSYEAFFGQGTRLTVV.

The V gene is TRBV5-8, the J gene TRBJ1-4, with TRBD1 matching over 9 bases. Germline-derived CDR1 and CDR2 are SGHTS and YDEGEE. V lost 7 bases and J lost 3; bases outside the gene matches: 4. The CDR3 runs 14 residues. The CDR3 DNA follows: TGTGCCAGCGGAAGGGACAGGGCTAATGAAAAACTGTTTTTT. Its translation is CASGRDRANEKLFF.

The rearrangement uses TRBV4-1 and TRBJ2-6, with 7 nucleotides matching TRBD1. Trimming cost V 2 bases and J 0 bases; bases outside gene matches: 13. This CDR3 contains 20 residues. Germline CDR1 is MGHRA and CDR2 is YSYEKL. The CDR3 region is CASSQRGSGTASSGANVLTF. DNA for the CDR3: TGCGCCAGCAGCCAACGCGGTTCCGGGACAGCGAGCTCTGGGGCCAACGTCCTGACTTTC.

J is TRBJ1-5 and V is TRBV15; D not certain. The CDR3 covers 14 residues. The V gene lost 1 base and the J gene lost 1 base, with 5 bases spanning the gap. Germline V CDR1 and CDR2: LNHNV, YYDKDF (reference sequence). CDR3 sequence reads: CATSRVGSNQPQHF. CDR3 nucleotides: TGTGCCACCAGCAGAGTCGGGAGCAATCAGCCCCAGCATTTT.

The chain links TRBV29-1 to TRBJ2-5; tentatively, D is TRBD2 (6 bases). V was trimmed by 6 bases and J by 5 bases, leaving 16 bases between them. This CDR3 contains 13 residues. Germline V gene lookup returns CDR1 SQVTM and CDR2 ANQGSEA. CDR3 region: CSVQTGGAETQYF. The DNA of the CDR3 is TGCAGCGTACAAACCGGGGGAGCGGAGACCCAGTACTTC.

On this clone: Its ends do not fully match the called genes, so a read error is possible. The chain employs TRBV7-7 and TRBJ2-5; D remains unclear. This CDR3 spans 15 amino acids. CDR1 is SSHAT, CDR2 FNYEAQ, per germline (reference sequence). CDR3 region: CASSFGGANQETQYF. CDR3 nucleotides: TGTGCTAGCAGCTTCGGCGGAGCTAACCAAGAGACCCAGTACTTC.

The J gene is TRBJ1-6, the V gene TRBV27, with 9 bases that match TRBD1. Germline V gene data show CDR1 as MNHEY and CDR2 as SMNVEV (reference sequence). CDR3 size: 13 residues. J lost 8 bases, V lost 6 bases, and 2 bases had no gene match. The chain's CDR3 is CASSRQGDSPLHF. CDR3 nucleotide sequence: TGTGCCAGCAGCAGACAGGGGGATTCACCCCTCCACTTT.

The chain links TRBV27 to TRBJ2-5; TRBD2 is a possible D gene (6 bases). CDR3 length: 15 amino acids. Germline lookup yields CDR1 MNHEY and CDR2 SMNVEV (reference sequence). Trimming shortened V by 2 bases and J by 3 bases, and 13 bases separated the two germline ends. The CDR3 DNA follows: TGTGCCAGCAGTTTAATAGCGGTGGCAAAAGAGACCCAGTACTTC. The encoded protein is CASSLIAVAKETQYF.

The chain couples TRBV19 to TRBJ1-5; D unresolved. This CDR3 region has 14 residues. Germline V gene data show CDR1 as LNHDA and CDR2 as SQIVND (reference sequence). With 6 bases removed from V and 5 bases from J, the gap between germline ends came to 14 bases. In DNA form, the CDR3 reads TGTGCCAGTAGACCGGGATCCAAGCATCAGCCCCAGCATTTT. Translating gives CASRPGSKHQPQHF.

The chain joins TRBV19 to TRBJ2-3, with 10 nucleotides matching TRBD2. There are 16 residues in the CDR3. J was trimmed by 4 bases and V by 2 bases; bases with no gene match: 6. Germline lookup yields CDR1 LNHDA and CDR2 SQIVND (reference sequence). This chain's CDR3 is CASSIPSGRVSDTQYF. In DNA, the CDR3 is TGTGCCAGTAGTATACCCAGCGGGAGGGTTTCAGATACGCAGTATTTT.

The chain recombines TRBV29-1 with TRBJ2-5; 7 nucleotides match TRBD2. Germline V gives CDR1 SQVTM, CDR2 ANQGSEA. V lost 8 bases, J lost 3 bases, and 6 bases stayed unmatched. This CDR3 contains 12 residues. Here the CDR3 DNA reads TGCAGCTCCTGGGAGGGGAAAGAGACCCAGTACTTC. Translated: CSSWEGKETQYF.

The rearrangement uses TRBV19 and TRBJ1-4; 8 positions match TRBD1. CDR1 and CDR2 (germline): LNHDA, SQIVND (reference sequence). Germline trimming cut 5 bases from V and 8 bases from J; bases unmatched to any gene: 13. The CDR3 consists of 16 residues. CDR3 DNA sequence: TGTGCCAGTAGTCGAAAAACGACAGGGGCCGGCGAAAAACTGTTTTTT. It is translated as CASSRKTTGAGEKLFF.

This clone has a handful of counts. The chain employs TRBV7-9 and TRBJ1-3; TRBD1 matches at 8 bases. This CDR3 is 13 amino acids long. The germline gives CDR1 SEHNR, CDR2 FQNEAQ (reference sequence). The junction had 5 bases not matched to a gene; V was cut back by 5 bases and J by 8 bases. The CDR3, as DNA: TGTGCCAGCAGCGAAGGACAGGGTGACACCATATATTTT. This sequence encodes CASSEGQGDTIYF. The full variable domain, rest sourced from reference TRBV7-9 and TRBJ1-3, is DTGVSQNPRHKITKRGQNVTFRCDPISEHNRLYWYRQTLGQGPEFLTYFQNEAQLEKSRLLSDRFSAERPKGSFSTLEIQRTEQGDSAMYLCASSEGQGDTIYFGEGSWLTVV.

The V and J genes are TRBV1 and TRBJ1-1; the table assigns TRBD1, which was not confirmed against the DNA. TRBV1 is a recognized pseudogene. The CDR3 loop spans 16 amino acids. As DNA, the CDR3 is TGCACCAGCAGCCAAGTCGAGGTACAGGGGAACACTGAAGCTTTCTTT. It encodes CTSSQVEVQGNTEAFF.

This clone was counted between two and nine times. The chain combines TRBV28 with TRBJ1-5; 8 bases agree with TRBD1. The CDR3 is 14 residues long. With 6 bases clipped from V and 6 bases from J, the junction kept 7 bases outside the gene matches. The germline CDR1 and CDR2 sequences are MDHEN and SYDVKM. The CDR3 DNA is TGTGCCAGCAGCGCAGGGGGCGTAGTTCAGCCCCAGCATTTT. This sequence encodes CASSAGGVVQPQHF. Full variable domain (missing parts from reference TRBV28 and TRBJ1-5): DVKVTQSSRYLVKRTGEKVFLECVQDMDHENMFWYRQDPGLGLRLIYFSYDVKMKEKGDIPEGYSVSREKKERFSLILESASTNQTSMYLCASSAGGVVQPQHFGDGTRLSIL.

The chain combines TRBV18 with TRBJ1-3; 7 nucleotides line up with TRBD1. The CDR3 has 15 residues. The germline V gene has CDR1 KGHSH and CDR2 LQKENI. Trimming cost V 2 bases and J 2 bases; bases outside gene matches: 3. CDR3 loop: CASSPDRAAGNTIYF. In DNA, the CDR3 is TGTGCCAGCTCACCAGACAGGGCGGCTGGAAACACCATATATTTT.

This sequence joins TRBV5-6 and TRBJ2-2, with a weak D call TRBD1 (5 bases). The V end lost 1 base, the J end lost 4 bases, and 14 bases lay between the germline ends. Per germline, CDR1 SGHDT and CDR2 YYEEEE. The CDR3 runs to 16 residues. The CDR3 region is CASSLIPGRGTGELFF. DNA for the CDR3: TGTGCCAGCAGCTTGATTCCAGGGCGAGGCACCGGGGAGCTGTTTTTT.

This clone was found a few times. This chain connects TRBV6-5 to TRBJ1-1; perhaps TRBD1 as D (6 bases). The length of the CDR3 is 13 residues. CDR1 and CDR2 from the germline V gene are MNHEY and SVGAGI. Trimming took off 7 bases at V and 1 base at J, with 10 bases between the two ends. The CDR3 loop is CASTQTGNTEAFF. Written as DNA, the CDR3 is TGTGCCAGCACCCAGACAGGGAACACTGAAGCTTTCTTT.

CDR3 loop: CASSFAGGNYEQYF. The CDR3 DNA reads TGTGCCAGCAGCTTTGCAGGGGGCAACTACGAGCAGTACTTC. The gene calls are TRBV7-9 and TRBJ2-7, with 8 positions matching TRBD1. J was trimmed by 3 bases and V by 3 bases; bases with no gene match: 4. The CDR3 loop spans 14 amino acids. Germline values: CDR1 SEHNR, CDR2 FQNEAQ (reference sequence). Variable domain in full (rest from reference TRBV7-9 and TRBJ2-7): DTGVSQNPRHKITKRGQNVTFRCDPISEHNRLYWYRQTLGQGPEFLTYFQNEAQLEKSRLLSDRFSAERPKGSFSTLEIQRTEQGDSAMYLCASSFAGGNYEQYFGPGTRLTVT.

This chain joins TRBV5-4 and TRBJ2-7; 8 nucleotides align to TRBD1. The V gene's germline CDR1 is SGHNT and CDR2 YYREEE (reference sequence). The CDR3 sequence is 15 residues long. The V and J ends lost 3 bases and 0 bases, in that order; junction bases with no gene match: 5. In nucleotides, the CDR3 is TGTGCCAGCAGCTCAAGGGACAGGAGCTCCTACGAGCAGTACTTC. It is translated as CASSSRDRSSYEQYF.

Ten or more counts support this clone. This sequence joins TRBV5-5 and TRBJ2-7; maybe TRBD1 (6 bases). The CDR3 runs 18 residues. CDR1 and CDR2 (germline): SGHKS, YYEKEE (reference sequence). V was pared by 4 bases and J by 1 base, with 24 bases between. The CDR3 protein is CASSRGDNSFFSSYEQYF. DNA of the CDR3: TGTGCCAGCAGCCGTGGGGACAACTCCTTTTTTTCTTCCTACGAGCAGTACTTC.

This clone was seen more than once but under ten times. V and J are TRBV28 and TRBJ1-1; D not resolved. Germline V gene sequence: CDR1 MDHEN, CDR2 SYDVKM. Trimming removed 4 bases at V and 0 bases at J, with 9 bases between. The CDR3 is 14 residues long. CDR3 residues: CASSSQQMNTEAFF. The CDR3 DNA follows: TGTGCCAGCAGTTCGCAACAGATGAACACTGAAGCTTTCTTT.

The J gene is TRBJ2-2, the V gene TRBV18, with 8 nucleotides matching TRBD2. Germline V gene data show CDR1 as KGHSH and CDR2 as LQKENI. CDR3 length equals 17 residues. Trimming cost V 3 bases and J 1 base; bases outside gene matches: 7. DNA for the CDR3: TGTGCCAGCTCACCCTTCGGACTAGCTGGGAACACCGGGGAGCTGTTTTTT. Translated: CASSPFGLAGNTGELFF.

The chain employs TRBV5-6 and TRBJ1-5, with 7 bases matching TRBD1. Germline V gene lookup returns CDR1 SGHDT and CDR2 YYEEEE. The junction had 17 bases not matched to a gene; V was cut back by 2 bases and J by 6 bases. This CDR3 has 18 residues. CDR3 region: CASSLSSVGRGIFQPQHF. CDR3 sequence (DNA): TGTGCCAGCAGCTTAAGCAGCGTAGGCAGGGGGATTTTTCAGCCCCAGCATTTT.

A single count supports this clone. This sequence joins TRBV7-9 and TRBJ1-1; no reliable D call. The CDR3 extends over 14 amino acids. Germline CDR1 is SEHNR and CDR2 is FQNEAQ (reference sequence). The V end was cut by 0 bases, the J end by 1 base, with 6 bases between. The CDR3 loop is CASSLAAENTEAFF. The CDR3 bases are TGTGCCAGCAGCTTAGCGGCAGAGAACACTGAAGCTTTCTTT.